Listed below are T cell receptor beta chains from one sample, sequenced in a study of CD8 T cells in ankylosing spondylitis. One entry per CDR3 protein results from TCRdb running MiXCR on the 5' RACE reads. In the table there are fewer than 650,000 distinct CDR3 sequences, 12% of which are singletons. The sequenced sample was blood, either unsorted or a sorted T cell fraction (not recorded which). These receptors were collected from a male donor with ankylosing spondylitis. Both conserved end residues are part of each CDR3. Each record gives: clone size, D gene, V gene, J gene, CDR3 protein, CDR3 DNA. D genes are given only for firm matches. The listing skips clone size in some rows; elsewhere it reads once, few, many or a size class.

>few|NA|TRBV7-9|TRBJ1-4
CASSPGGQLNEKLFF
TGTGCCAGCAGCCCGGGGGGACAACTTAATGAAAAACTGTTTTTT
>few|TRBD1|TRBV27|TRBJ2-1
CASSLSPPRDRRYNEQFF
TGTGCCAGCAGTTTATCCCCTCCTCGGGACAGGCGATACAATGAGCAGTTCTTC
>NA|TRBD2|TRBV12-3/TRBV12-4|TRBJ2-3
CASRAGLAETDTQYF
TGTGCCAGCAGGGCGGGGCTAGCGGAAACAGATACGCAGTATTTT
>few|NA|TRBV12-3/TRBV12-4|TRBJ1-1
CASSLGKSTEAFF
TGTGCCAGCAGTTTGGGGAAGAGCACTGAAGCTTTCTTT
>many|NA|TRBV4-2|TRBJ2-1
CASSQGYNEQFF
TGTGCCAGCAGCCAAGGGTACAATGAGCAGTTCTTC
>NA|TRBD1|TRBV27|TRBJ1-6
CASSSRDSVLFFNSPLHF
TGTGCCAGCAGTTCCCGGGACAGCGTCCTGTTCTTTAATTCACCCCTCCACTTT
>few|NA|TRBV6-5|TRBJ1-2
CASSSQTTTGLYGYTF
TGTGCCAGCAGTTCCCAAACCACGACAGGTCTCTATGGCTACACCTTC
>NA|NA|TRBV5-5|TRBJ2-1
CASRNGTNYNEQFF
TGTGCCAGCCGAAACGGGACAAACTACAATGAGCAGTTCTTC
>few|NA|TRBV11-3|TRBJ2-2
CASSLGGPVGGELFF
TGTGCCAGCAGCTTAGGAGGCCCAGTAGGCGGGGAGCTGTTTTTT
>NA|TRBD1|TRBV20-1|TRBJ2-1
CSAPTSGTGYNEQFF
TGCAGTGCTCCTACGTCCGGGACAGGCTACAATGAGCAGTTCTTC
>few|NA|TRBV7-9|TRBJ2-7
CASSMQAGKGPGEQYF
TGTGCCAGCAGCATGCAGGCAGGGAAGGGCCCGGGGGAGCAGTACTTC
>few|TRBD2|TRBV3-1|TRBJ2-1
CASNDPGTSNEQFF
TGTGCCAGCAACGACCCCGGGACTAGCAATGAGCAGTTCTTC
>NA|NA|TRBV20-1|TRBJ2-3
CSAPQGGRNTDTQYF
TGCAGTGCCCCTCAGGGGGGGCGCAACACAGATACGCAGTATTTT
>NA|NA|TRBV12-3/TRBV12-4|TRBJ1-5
CASGAGTTQPQHF
TGTGCCAGCGGTGCAGGGACCACTCAGCCCCAGCATTTT
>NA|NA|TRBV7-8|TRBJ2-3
CASSALWGAQDTQYF
TGTGCCAGCAGCGCCCTTTGGGGAGCTCAGGATACGCAGTATTTT
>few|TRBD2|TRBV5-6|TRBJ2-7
CASSTSLAGPLEQYF
TGTGCCAGCAGCACCTCACTAGCGGGTCCCCTGGAGCAGTACTTC
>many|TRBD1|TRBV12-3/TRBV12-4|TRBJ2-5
CASSLMGQVLETQYF
TGTGCCAGCAGTTTAATGGGACAGGTTTTAGAGACCCAGTACTTC
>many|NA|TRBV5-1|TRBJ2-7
CASSLTGVSYEQYF
TGCGCCAGCAGCTTGACGGGGGTATCCTACGAGCAGTACTTC
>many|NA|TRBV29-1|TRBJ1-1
CSVDRGTEAFF
TGCAGCGTTGACAGGGGCACTGAAGCTTTCTTT
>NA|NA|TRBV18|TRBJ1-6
CASSPFQSYAGDSPLHF
TGTGCCAGCTCACCATTTCAGTCATACGCAGGGGATTCACCCCTCCACTTT
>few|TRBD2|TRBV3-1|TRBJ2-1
CASSQDSGRDNEQFF
TGTGCCAGCAGCCAAGATTCGGGGAGGGACAATGAGCAGTTCTTC
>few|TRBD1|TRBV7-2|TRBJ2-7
CASSRNRIGTGDEQYF
TGTGCCAGCAGCCGCAATAGGATAGGGACAGGGGACGAGCAGTACTTC
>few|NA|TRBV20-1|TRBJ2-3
CSETNVKSSDSDTQYF
TGCAGTGAGACCAACGTTAAATCTAGCGATTCAGATACGCAGTATTTT
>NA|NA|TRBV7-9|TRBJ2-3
CASSLDASMDTQYF
TGTGCCAGCAGCTTAGACGCTAGCATGGATACGCAGTATTTT
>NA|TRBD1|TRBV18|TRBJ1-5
CASSRGTGGNQPQHF
TGTGCCAGCTCCCGCGGGACAGGGGGCAATCAGCCCCAGCATTTT
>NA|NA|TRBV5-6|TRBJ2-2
CASSLLATTNTGELFF
TGTGCCAGCAGCTTGTTAGCGACCACGAACACCGGGGAGCTGTTTTTT
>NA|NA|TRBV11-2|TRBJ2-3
CASSRREGNTDTQYF
TGTGCCAGCAGCCGCAGGGAAGGGAACACAGATACGCAGTATTTT
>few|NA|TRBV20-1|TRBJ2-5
CSAIEETQYF
TGCAGTGCCATAGAAGAGACCCAGTACTTC
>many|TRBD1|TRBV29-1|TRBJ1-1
CSVEANRDRGLGEAFF
TGCAGCGTTGAAGCGAACCGGGACAGGGGGCTCGGTGAAGCTTTCTTT
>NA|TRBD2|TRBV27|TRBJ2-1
CASSPPPGGMDEQFF
TGTGCCAGCAGTCCCCCCCCGGGAGGGATGGATGAGCAGTTCTTC
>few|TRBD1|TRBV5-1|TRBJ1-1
CASSSRTGGSVAFF
TGCGCCAGCAGCTCGAGGACAGGGGGCTCTGTAGCTTTCTTT
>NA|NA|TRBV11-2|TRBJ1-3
CASSLGSWGNTIYF
TGTGCCAGCAGCTTAGGATCATGGGGAAACACCATATATTTT
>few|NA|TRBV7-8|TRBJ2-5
CASSLRTGAGTQYF
TGTGCCAGCAGCTTACGAACGGGGGCAGGGACCCAGTACTTC
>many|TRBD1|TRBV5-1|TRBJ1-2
CASRLDRSYGYTF
TGCGCCAGCAGACTGGACAGGAGCTATGGCTACACCTTC
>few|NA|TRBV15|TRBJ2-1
CATSNINVGVAQFF
TGTGCCACCAGCAATATAAACGTGGGAGTCGCGCAGTTCTTC
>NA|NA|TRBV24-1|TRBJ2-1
CATSLTGAYNEQFF
TGTGCCACCAGCTTAACGGGAGCCTACAATGAGCAGTTCTTC
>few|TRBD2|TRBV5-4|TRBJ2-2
CASSLEAAGGELFF
TGTGCCAGCAGCTTGGAGGCAGCGGGAGGGGAGCTGTTTTTT